A single sample is the source of the 19 T cell receptor beta chains below, sequenced in a study of T-cell reconstitution after alpha-beta-depleted transplantation in children. Unique molecular identifiers tagged the TCRbeta library. TCRdb fed the PCR reads into MiXCR, producing one record per CDR3 protein. The sample contains 100,000 or so distinct CDR3 sequences, about 8% of which appear only once. This material consisted of PBMCs, taken before TCRalphabeta/CD19-depleted stem cell transplant. All receptors come from a boy younger than 10 with acute lymphoblastic leukemia, due to receive a stem cell transplant.

This clonotype was seen only a few times. J is TRBJ2-1 and V is TRBV11-2; a weak D match, TRBD2 (5 bases). V lost 4 bases and J lost 2, with 15 bases in between. This CDR3 region has 16 residues. CDR1 is SGHAT and CDR2 is FQNNGV in the germline V gene. For the CDR3, the DNA is TGTGCCAGCAGCTCGCTGATAGGACTCCCCTACAATGAGCAGTTCTTC. It yields the protein CASSSLIGLPYNEQFF.

The chain has TRBV4-2 and TRBJ1-4, with 12 positions matching TRBD1. J was trimmed by 6 bases and V by 3 bases; bases with no gene match: 8. The CDR3 is 17 residues long. Looked up from germline, CDR1 is LGHNA and CDR2 is YNFKEQ. This CDR3 reads CASSHGTGGVGDEKLFF. CDR3 bases: TGTGCCAGCAGCCACGGGACAGGGGGCGTCGGCGATGAAAAACTGTTTTTT.

In its sample, this clonotype was seen many times. V gene TRBV5-1 combines with J gene TRBJ2-3, with TRBD2 identical over 10 bases. The germline V gene encodes CDR1 SGHRS and CDR2 YFSETQ. The CDR3 runs 13 residues. J was trimmed by 4 bases and V by 4 bases; bases with no gene match: 0. CDR3 bases: TGCGCCAGCAGCCTAGCGGGGGCAGATACGCAGTATTTT. The encoded protein is CASSLAGADTQYF.

The rearrangement uses TRBV11-1 and TRBJ1-2, with 8 bases that match TRBD1. J was trimmed by 0 bases and V by 5 bases; bases with no gene match: 5. This CDR3 has 15 residues. CDR1 is SGHAT, CDR2 FQDESV, per germline (reference sequence). CDR3 region: CASSPPGQANYGYTF. The DNA for the CDR3 is TGTGCCAGCAGCCCTCCGGGACAGGCTAACTATGGCTACACCTTC.

The CDR3 loop reads CASSDRHSPEAFF. The CDR3 DNA reads as TGTGCCAGCAGCGATAGACATTCTCCTGAAGCTTTCTTT. This chain links TRBV7-9 with TRBJ1-1; D gene ambiguous. The CDR3 loop spans 13 amino acids. Trimming took off 5 bases at V and 6 bases at J, with 13 bases between the two ends. Per the germline V gene, CDR1 is SEHNR and CDR2 is FQNEAQ (reference sequence).

In its sample, this clonotype was seen a few times. V is TRBV25-1 and J is TRBJ1-1; the D gene is possibly TRBD1 (5 bases). The V gene lost 7 bases and the J gene lost 0 bases, with 12 bases spanning the gap. The CDR3 is 14 amino acids. Germline V CDR1 and CDR2: MGHDK, SYGVNS. CDR3 region: CASTPPGMNTEAFF. The CDR3 DNA follows: TGTGCCAGCACCCCCCCAGGGATGAACACTGAAGCTTTCTTT.

This clonotype was found many times. The chain combines TRBV4-3 with TRBJ2-5; D might be TRBD2 (5 bases). This CDR3 region has 15 residues. Germline V lookup: CDR1 LGHNA, CDR2 YSLEER. Deletions cut 1 base from V and 4 bases from J, with 13 bases between. CDR3 sequence reads: CASSQGGGGRETQYF. CDR3 nucleotides: TGCGCCAGCAGCCAAGGAGGTGGAGGAAGAGAGACCCAGTACTTC.

Many counts were recorded for this clonotype. This chain connects TRBV6-1 to TRBJ2-3, with D possibly TRBD2 on 6 matching bases. This CDR3 is built from 14 residues. Germline CDR1 reads MNHNS; CDR2 reads SASEGT. V lost 5 bases, J lost 0 bases, and 9 bases lay in between. The CDR3 protein is CASSRGASTDTQYF. The CDR3 DNA reads TGTGCCAGCAGTCGCGGGGCTAGCACAGATACGCAGTATTTT.

The rearrangement joins TRBV4-2 to TRBJ2-7; 10 nucleotides match TRBD2. J was trimmed by 5 bases and V by 0 bases; bases with no gene match: 4. The CDR3 covers 15 residues. CDR1 is LGHNA and CDR2 is YNFKEQ in the germline V gene. CDR3 loop: CASSQDIGTSDEQYF. The CDR3 DNA follows: TGTGCCAGCAGCCAAGATATAGGGACTAGCGACGAGCAGTACTTC.

This clonotype was counted only a few times. A much more abundant neighbour one base away suggests this may be a read error. The chain carries TRBV7-9 and TRBJ1-3; 7 bases are shared with TRBD1. Germline CDR1 is SEHNR and CDR2 is FQNEAQ (reference sequence). The CDR3 runs 13 residues. The CDR3 sequence: CAGSLQGIDTIYF. Written as DNA, the CDR3 is TGTGCCGGCAGCTTACAGGGGATCGACACCATATATTTT. The complete variable domain, with remaining parts taken from reference TRBV7-9 and TRBJ1-3, reads DTGVSQNPRHKITKRGQNVTFRCDPISEHNRLYWYRQTLGQGPEFLTYFQNEAQLEKSRLLSDRFSAERPKGSFSTLEIQRTEQGDSAMYLCAGSLQGIDTIYFGEGSWLTVV.

Only a few counts were recorded for this clonotype. The V and J genes are TRBV19 and TRBJ2-7; 8 bases are shared with TRBD1. V was clipped by 1 base and J by 1 base; unmatched bases: 3. The CDR3 is 15 residues long. Germline lookup yields CDR1 LNHDA and CDR2 SQIVND (reference sequence). CDR3: CASSIGTGTSYEQYF. The CDR3 DNA follows: TGTGCCAGTAGTATAGGGACAGGGACATCCTACGAGCAGTACTTC.

Note on this clonotype: A much larger clone differs by one base, so this may be a read error. This rearrangement joins TRBV20-1 to TRBJ2-5; D is perhaps TRBD2 (6 bases). Germline V gene lookup returns CDR1 DFQATT and CDR2 SNEGSKA (reference sequence). CDR3 size: 12 residues. CDR3 region: CSAPGPGETKYF. CDR3 bases: TGCAGTGCTCCGGGACCGGGGGAGACCAAGTACTTC.

The genes are TRBV12-3 or TRBV12-4 and TRBJ1-5; 7 nucleotides match TRBD1. The CDR3 loop spans 17 amino acids. The V and J ends lost 3 bases and 1 base, in that order; junction bases with no gene match: 9. CDR3 protein: CASSFTGVDVSNQPQHF. CDR3 sequence (DNA): TGTGCCAGCAGTTTTACAGGGGTGGACGTGAGCAATCAGCCCCAGCATTTT.

This chain connects TRBV7-9 to TRBJ2-5; D unresolved. Trimming pared 7 bases from V and 7 bases from J, leaving 22 bases between. Germline lookup yields CDR1 SEHNR and CDR2 FQNEAQ (reference sequence). This CDR3 is built from 15 residues. In nucleotides, the CDR3 is TGTGCCAGCACCTTCAAACCGAATCCTCCCGCGACCCAGTACTTC. It is translated as CASTFKPNPPATQYF.

This clonotype came up a few times. This chain links TRBV5-1 with TRBJ1-5; no firm D call. Germline V gene data show CDR1 as SGHRS and CDR2 as YFSETQ. The CDR3 length is 14 residues. The V end lost 0 bases, the J end lost 6 bases, and 10 bases lay between the germline ends. This CDR3 reads CASSLESNGQPQHF. Here the CDR3 DNA reads TGCGCCAGCAGCTTGGAGTCAAATGGTCAGCCCCAGCATTTT.

This clonotype occurred many times. CDR3 sequence reads: CASSTSGGEYNEQFF. CDR3 DNA: TGTGCCAGCAGTACTAGCGGGGGGGAGTACAATGAGCAGTTCTTC. The chain couples TRBV6-5 to TRBJ2-1; 13 nucleotides align to TRBD2. The CDR3 has 15 residues. V was pared by 5 bases and J by 4 bases, with 2 bases of the junction left unmatched. Germline V gene sequence: CDR1 MNHEY, CDR2 SVGAGI.

This clonotype was seen a few times. This chain links TRBV7-9 with TRBJ2-1; TRBD1 aligns across 8 bases. Germline V CDR1 and CDR2: SEHNR, FQNEAQ (reference sequence). The CDR3 covers 14 residues. J gave up 9 bases and V 3 bases, and 7 bases lay outside the gene matches. CDR3 protein: CASSLGTGYGEQFF. The CDR3 DNA is TGTGCCAGCAGCTTGGGGACAGGATATGGTGAGCAGTTCTTC.

This clonotype showed up many times. The chain has TRBV6-4 and TRBJ2-4; TRBD1 or TRBD2 may be the D gene (5 bases each). The CDR3 consists of 21 residues. Trimming stripped 2 bases from V and 0 bases from J, with 26 bases between. Germline CDR1 MRHNA, CDR2 SNTAGT. CDR3 residues: CASSDGLLGTRLLIAKNIQYF. The CDR3 DNA is TGTGCCAGCAGTGACGGATTACTCGGGACCAGACTTCTAATAGCCAAAAACATTCAGTACTTC.

In its sample, this clonotype was seen many times. The rearrangement joins TRBV20-1 to TRBJ2-3; D not resolved. This CDR3 contains 11 residues. Trimming shortened V by 1 base and J by 7 bases, and 6 bases separated the two germline ends. The germline V gene has CDR1 DFQATT and CDR2 SNEGSKA (reference sequence). CDR3 residues: CSARGVHTQYF. CDR3 nucleotides: TGCAGTGCTAGAGGCGTACATACGCAGTATTTT.